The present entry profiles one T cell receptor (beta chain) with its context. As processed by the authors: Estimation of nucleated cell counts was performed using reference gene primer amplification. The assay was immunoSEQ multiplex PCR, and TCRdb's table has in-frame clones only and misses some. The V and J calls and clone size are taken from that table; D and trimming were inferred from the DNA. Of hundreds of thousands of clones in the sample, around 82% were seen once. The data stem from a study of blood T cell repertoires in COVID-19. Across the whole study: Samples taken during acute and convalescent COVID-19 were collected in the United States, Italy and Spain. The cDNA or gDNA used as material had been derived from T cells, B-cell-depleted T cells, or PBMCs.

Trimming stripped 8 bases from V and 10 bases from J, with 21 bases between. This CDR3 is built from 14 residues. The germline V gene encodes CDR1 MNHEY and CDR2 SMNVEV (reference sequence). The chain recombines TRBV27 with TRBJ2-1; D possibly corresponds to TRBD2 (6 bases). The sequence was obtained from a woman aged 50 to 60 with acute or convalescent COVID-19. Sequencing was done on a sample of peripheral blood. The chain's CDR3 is CASQAPWRGGEQFF. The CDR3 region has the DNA TGTGCCAGCCAGGCCCCCTGGCGGGGCGGGGAGCAGTTCTTC.